These 20 T cell receptor beta chains were all obtained from the same sample, sequenced in a study of blood T cells in healthy people across ages. Combining a sample-barcoded 5' primer with a J-beta primer mix, a second PCR ran for roughly 6 to 11 cycles. TCRdb called the 5' RACE reads again in MiXCR, with one record for every CDR3 protein. The sample consists of hundreds of thousands of distinct CDR3 sequences, 58% of them appearing once. Sequenced input: blood. Source of these receptors: a man younger than 45 in good health.

The V gene is TRBV12-3 or TRBV12-4, the J gene TRBJ2-7; no clear D gene. There are 14 residues in the CDR3. V lost 4 bases, J lost 6 bases, and 16 bases lay in between. The CDR3 region is CASSSRWAGGEQYF. DNA of the CDR3: TGTGCCAGCAGTTCACGGTGGGCCGGCGGCGAGCAGTACTTC.

The rearrangement joins TRBV2 to TRBJ2-5; 8 positions agree with TRBD2. From germline, CDR1 is SNHLY and CDR2 FYNNEI. There are 15 residues in the CDR3. V lost 6 bases and J lost 1; bases outside the gene matches: 7. This chain's CDR3 is CASRPTGGPQETQYF. The CDR3 DNA reads as TGTGCCAGCAGGCCCACGGGGGGGCCCCAAGAGACCCAGTACTTC.

The rearrangement uses TRBV7-2 and TRBJ2-4, with 11 positions matching TRBD2. Unmatched junction bases numbered 18, after V lost 5 bases and J lost 15 bases. Germline V CDR1 and CDR2: SGHTA, FQGNSA. The CDR3 has 16 amino acids. CDR3 sequence: CASSINSGGAKNSRYF. The DNA for the CDR3 is TGTGCCAGCAGCATAAATAGCGGGGGGGCCAAAAACAGTCGGTACTTC.

The chain uses TRBV6-2 or TRBV6-3 and TRBJ2-5; no clear D gene. The assigned J gene may be wrong: the sequence end matches TRBJ2-7 better. The CDR3 is 15 amino acids. CDR1 and CDR2 from the germline V gene are MNHEY and SVGEGT. Written as DNA, the CDR3 is TGTGCCAGCAGTTACGAGGCAAGCACCGTCAACGAGCAGTACTTC. This translates into CASSYEASTVNEQYF.

The rearrangement uses TRBV15 and TRBJ1-5, with D tentatively TRBD1 (6 bases). The CDR3 has 14 amino acids. Germline V gene data show CDR1 as LNHNV and CDR2 as YYDKDF (reference sequence). Trimming stripped 9 bases from V and 4 bases from J, with 16 bases between. DNA of the CDR3: TGTGCCACGACCACAGGGTGGGGTAATCAGCCCCAGCATTTT. Its protein is CATTTGWGNQPQHF.

In DNA form, the CDR3 reads TGTGCCAGCAGCCATCTGGCTAGCGGGAGATCCGGGGAGCTGTTTTTT. It codes for CASSHLASGRSGELFF. The chain has TRBV7-9 and TRBJ2-2, with TRBD2 matching 10 bases. V shed 5 bases, J shed 6 bases, and the junction held 9 bases outside the gene matches. Germline V lookup: CDR1 SEHNR, CDR2 FQNEAQ (reference sequence). The CDR3 is 16 residues long.

The V call is TRBV10-3, the J call TRBJ2-7; tentatively, D is TRBD2 (6 bases). Germline CDR1 and CDR2: ENHRY and SYGVKD. The germline V and J ends were trimmed by 0 bases and 6 bases, with 15 bases remaining between them. The CDR3 extends over 15 amino acids. DNA of the CDR3: TGTGCCATCAGTGAGTCGACGGGACTTCTCCGCGAGCAGTACTTC. Translating gives CAISESTGLLREQYF.

The chain links TRBV7-2 to TRBJ2-7; perhaps TRBD1 as D (5 bases). Germline values: CDR1 SGHTA, CDR2 FQGNSA. V was shortened by 3 bases and J by 3 bases, with 12 bases between the two germline ends. The CDR3 contains 14 residues. Here the CDR3 DNA reads TGTGCCAGCAGCTTCGACAGAGTATTCTACGAGCAGTACTTC. Amino acids: CASSFDRVFYEQYF.

A few counts support this clonotype. The rearrangement joins TRBV2 to TRBJ2-6, with TRBD2 identical over 9 bases. The germline gives CDR1 SNHLY, CDR2 FYNNEI. The CDR3 totals 17 residues. V lost 5 bases and J lost 3; bases outside the gene matches: 8. The CDR3 sequence: CASSRLADRGGANVLTF. CDR3 coding DNA: TGTGCCAGCAGTAGACTAGCGGACCGCGGTGGGGCCAACGTCCTGACTTTC.

This clonotype showed up just a few times. This chain connects TRBV29-1 to TRBJ1-2; D not certain. V was trimmed by 4 bases and J by 1 base, leaving 10 bases between them. The CDR3 is 13 amino acids. CDR1 SQVTM and CDR2 ANQGSEA come from the germline V gene. The CDR3 DNA follows: TGCAGCGTTGGAGGTGGGAATAACTATGGCTACACCTTC. Amino acids: CSVGGGNNYGYTF.

As to this clonotype: At one boundary the junction diverges from the germline segment, which might be a read error. The chain links TRBV19 to TRBJ2-1; 13 nucleotides align to TRBD2. The germline gives CDR1 LNHDA, CDR2 SQIVND (reference sequence). This CDR3 is built from 18 residues. CDR3 in amino acids: CAGSLGLAGVRVGNEQFF. DNA of the CDR3: TGTGCCGGTAGTCTTGGACTAGCGGGAGTGAGGGTGGGCAATGAGCAGTTCTTC.

This clonotype is a singleton in its sample. The chain recombines TRBV6-1 with TRBJ2-5, with D hard to call. Trimming removed 7 bases from V and 11 bases from J, with 26 bases in between. The CDR3 spans 15 residues. Per germline, CDR1 MNHNS and CDR2 SASEGT. CDR3 DNA sequence: TGTGCCAGCAAGCTACACGTTACCCTCTCTGAGGAGCAGTACTTC. Translating it yields CASKLHVTLSEEQYF.

Worth noting for this clonotype: A clone one base away is much larger, so this may be a read error. The chain has TRBV4-3 and TRBJ2-7, with TRBD1 matching over 7 bases. CDR1 is LGHNA, CDR2 YSLEER, per germline. The J segment lost 6 bases and the V segment lost 5 bases, leaving 13 bases of the junction unmatched. The CDR3 is 15 residues long. The DNA for the CDR3 is TGCGCCAGCAGCACAAACAGGGGATGGGGTTCCGAGCAGTACTTC. It codes for CASSTNRGWGSEQYF.

This clonotype has a single count. J is TRBJ2-2 and V is TRBV7-9, with 10 nucleotides matching TRBD1. V dropped 5 bases and J dropped 7; count of bases not matched to a gene: 10. The V gene's germline CDR1 is SEHNR and CDR2 FQNEAQ (reference sequence). This CDR3 has 16 residues. DNA of the CDR3: TGTGCCAGCAGCGTCCCGGGACAGGGGTACGGCGGGGAGCTGTTTTTT. It codes for CASSVPGQGYGGELFF.

V gene TRBV6-2 or TRBV6-3 combines with J gene TRBJ2-5; D is uncertain. Trimming took 0 bases from V and 4 from J, leaving 21 bases between them. The CDR3 is made up of 18 amino acids. Germline V CDR1 and CDR2: MNHEY, SVGEGT. CDR3 DNA sequence: TGTGCCAGCAGTTACTCGTTCGGCGAAACCGTGCGTGGAGAGACCCAGTACTTC. Protein product: CASSYSFGETVRGETQYF.

In this sample, this clonotype turned up a few times. This sequence joins TRBV12-3 or TRBV12-4 and TRBJ2-1; a weak D match, TRBD2 (5 bases). V shed 8 bases and J shed 6 bases, with 14 bases lying between them. The CDR3 sequence is 13 residues long. CDR3 nucleotides: TGTGCCAGCGCTCCAACTAGATTCAATGAGCAGTTCTTC. This gives the protein CASAPTRFNEQFF.

The chain combines TRBV25-1 with TRBJ2-5; tentative D call: TRBD2 (5 bases). The V end lost 6 bases, the J end lost 11 bases, and 16 bases lay between the germline ends. This CDR3 spans 12 amino acids. Germline CDR1 reads MGHDK; CDR2 reads SYGVNS. The CDR3 is CASRGLAGEQYF. The CDR3 DNA follows: TGTGCCAGCAGAGGGCTTGCGGGTGAGCAGTACTTC.

V and J are TRBV7-2 and TRBJ2-7, with 7 bases lining up with TRBD2. Looked up from germline, CDR1 is SGHTA and CDR2 is FQGNSA. This CDR3 is 15 amino acids long. After removal of 3 bases from V and 0 bases from J, the junction contained 5 bases not matched to a gene. As DNA, the CDR3 is TGTGCCAGCAGCTTCAGCGGGGAAAGCTCCTACGAGCAGTACTTC. It encodes CASSFSGESSYEQYF.

The J gene is TRBJ2-3, the V gene TRBV29-1, with D uncertain. This CDR3 is built from 12 residues. Trimming took off 3 bases at V and 3 bases at J, with 7 bases between the two ends. In germline, CDR1 is SQVTM, CDR2 ANQGSEA. CDR3: CSVDWATDTQYF. CDR3 sequence (DNA): TGCAGCGTTGATTGGGCAACAGATACGCAGTATTTT.

The V gene is TRBV7-2, the J gene TRBJ2-7; D gene ambiguous. The CDR3 covers 14 residues. Germline V gene data show CDR1 as SGHTA and CDR2 as FQGNSA. Trimming took off 0 bases at V and 3 bases at J, with 9 bases between the two ends. The DNA for the CDR3 is TGTGCCAGCAGCTTAGCTGGCAGGAGCTACGAGCAGTACTTC. This sequence encodes CASSLAGRSYEQYF. The full variable domain, in which reference TRBV7-2 and TRBJ2-7 provide the parts outside the CDR3, is GAGVSQSPSNKVTEKGKDVELRCDPISGHTALYWYRQSLGQGLEFLIYFQGNSAPDKSGLPSDRFSAERTGGSVSTLTIQRTQQEDSAVYLCASSLAGRSYEQYFGPGTRLTVT.